This T cell receptor beta chain appears in the sequencing data of a study of T cells after yellow fever vaccination. Whole-study findings and limits: Within FACS-sorted repertoires, abundant clonotypes contaminating from the bulk population could be present. Post-booster repertoires contained most primary-vaccination clones again (about 95% CD4, around 88% CD8).

Looked up from germline, CDR1 is SEHNR and CDR2 is FQNEAQ (reference sequence). The CDR3 spans 16 residues. With 3 bases removed from V and 1 base from J, the gap between germline ends came to 14 bases. Template switching by 5'RACE produced TCR cDNA, adding a universal primer site and UMIs. Each CDR3 protein is one row after TCRdb ran MiXCR on the 5' RACE reads. This table has 200,000 to 300,000 distinct CDR3 sequences, approximately 6.8% appearing once. This clonotype was seen many times. The target antigen is unknown. This specimen was CD4+ T cells sorted from PBMCs, taken on the day of the yellow fever booster vaccination. V usage is TRBV7-9 and J usage is TRBJ2-3, with D hard to call. This TCR came from a young man who received the YFV17D yellow fever vaccine. The CDR3 loop reads CASSLGDGGGTDTQYF. CDR3 bases: TGTGCCAGCAGCTTGGGTGACGGCGGTGGCACAGATACGCAGTATTTT.